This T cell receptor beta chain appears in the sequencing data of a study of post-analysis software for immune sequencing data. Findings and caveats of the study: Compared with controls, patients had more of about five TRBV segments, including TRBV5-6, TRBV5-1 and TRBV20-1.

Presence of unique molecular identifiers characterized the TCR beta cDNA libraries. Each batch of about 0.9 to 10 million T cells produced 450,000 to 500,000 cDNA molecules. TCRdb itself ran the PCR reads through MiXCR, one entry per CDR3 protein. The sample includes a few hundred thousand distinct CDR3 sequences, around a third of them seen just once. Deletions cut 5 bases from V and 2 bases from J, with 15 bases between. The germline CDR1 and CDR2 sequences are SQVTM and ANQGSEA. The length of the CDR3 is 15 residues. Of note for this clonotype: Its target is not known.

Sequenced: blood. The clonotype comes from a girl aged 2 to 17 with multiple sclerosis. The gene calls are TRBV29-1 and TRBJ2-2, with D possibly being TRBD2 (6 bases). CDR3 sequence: CSVTKGGANTGELFF. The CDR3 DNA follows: TGCAGCGTTACCAAAGGCGGGGCAAACACCGGGGAGCTGTTTTTT.